The 26 T cell receptor beta chains in this list originate from one sample, sequenced in a study of identical twins. MiXCR, applied by TCRdb to the 5' RACE reads, yields one record per CDR3 protein. The repertoire holds around 530,000 distinct CDR3 sequences, with roughly 15% as singletons. The same sample was also used in a study of yellow fever vaccine responses in identical twins.

Input material: CD4+ T cells sorted from blood. The receptors here all came from a woman younger than 35 in good health.

This clonotype has a handful of counts. This rearrangement joins TRBV5-8 to TRBJ2-2; D is tentatively TRBD1 or TRBD2 (5 bases each). V was clipped by 2 bases and J by 6 bases, with 17 bases between them. Germline loops: CDR1 SGHTS, CDR2 YDEGEE. The length of the CDR3 is 16 residues. CDR3 sequence: CASSLSGTVQSGELFF. The CDR3 nucleotides read TGTGCCAGCAGCTTATCCGGGACCGTTCAGTCCGGGGAGCTGTTTTTT.

Comment on this clonotype: Mismatch with germline at one junction end may stem from a read error. The J gene is TRBJ2-5, the V gene TRBV10-3, with D perhaps matching TRBD1 or TRBD2 (6 bases each). The germline V gene has CDR1 ENHRY and CDR2 SYGVKD. CDR3 length: 14 amino acids. The CDR3 DNA reads as TGTGCCACCAGTGGGGGGCAGGGTGGCGAGACCCAGTACTTC. It codes for CATSGGQGGETQYF.

This clonotype was seen only a few times. CDR3 region: CARSLGRLNEQFF. CDR3 nucleotides: TGTGCCAGAAGCTTGGGGCGGCTCAATGAGCAGTTCTTC. The V gene is TRBV5-3, the J gene TRBJ2-1; D is unclear. TRBV5-3 is known as an ORF, though its function is uncertain. The V gene lost 0 bases and the J gene lost 6 bases, with 7 bases spanning the gap. This CDR3 spans 13 amino acids.

The table lists this clonotype with many counts. V usage is TRBV28 and J usage is TRBJ1-4; D uncertain. Germline assignment: CDR1 MDHEN and CDR2 SYDVKM. The V gene lost 6 bases and the J gene lost 4 bases, with 12 bases spanning the gap. The CDR3 extends over 14 amino acids. The CDR3 DNA follows: TGTGCCAGCAGCAAACAGATACGTAATGAAAAACTGTTTTTT. It codes for CASSKQIRNEKLFF. Looking up the rest from reference TRBV28 and TRBJ1-4 gives the full variable domain: DVKVTQSSRYLVKRTGEKVFLECVQDMDHENMFWYRQDPGLGLRLIYFSYDVKMKEKGDIPEGYSVSREKKERFSLILESASTNQTSMYLCASSKQIRNEKLFFGSGTQLSVL.

V usage is TRBV24-1 and J usage is TRBJ2-2; 10 bases line up with TRBD2. With V trimmed by 1 base and J by 0 bases, 4 bases remained unmatched. This CDR3 has 18 amino acids. Germline CDR1 reads KGHDR; CDR2 reads SFDVKD. The CDR3 here is CATSDLSSGGPNTGELFF. CDR3 sequence (DNA): TGTGCCACCAGTGATTTATCTAGCGGGGGCCCGAACACCGGGGAGCTGTTTTTT.

The V and J genes are TRBV4-1 and TRBJ2-1; D could derive from TRBD1 or TRBD2 (6 bases each). This CDR3 contains 16 residues. Deletions cut 6 bases from V and 7 bases from J, with 22 bases between. In germline, CDR1 is MGHRA, CDR2 YSYEKL. CDR3 DNA sequence: TGCGCCAGCAGACAGAGCGGAGGGCCGACAGGAAATGAGCAGTTCTTC. It yields the protein CASRQSGGPTGNEQFF.

The genes are TRBV4-2 and TRBJ2-3; 7 positions agree with TRBD1. This CDR3 comprises 16 residues. CDR1 is LGHNA, CDR2 YNFKEQ, per germline. The V gene end was trimmed by 1 base and the J gene end by 3 bases; junction bases not matched to a gene: 7. The CDR3 nucleotides read TGTGCCAGCAGCCAAGTTCGCGCAGGGGGAACAGATACGCAGTATTTT. Translating it yields CASSQVRAGGTDTQYF.

A few counts support this clonotype. J is TRBJ2-7 and V is TRBV20-1; D is perhaps TRBD1 (6 bases). The CDR3 runs to 13 residues. The V gene lost 7 bases and the J gene lost 2 bases, with 15 bases spanning the gap. CDR1 is DFQATT, CDR2 SNEGSKA, per germline (reference sequence). The CDR3 here is CSVIQQGPYEQYF. Here the CDR3 DNA reads TGCAGTGTCATACAACAGGGCCCCTACGAGCAGTACTTC.

The chain has TRBV15 and TRBJ2-3; D uncertain. V lost 8 bases to trimming and J lost 2 bases, with 11 bases between them. This CDR3 contains 13 residues. CDR1 LNHNV and CDR2 YYDKDF come from the germline V gene (reference sequence). CDR3 in DNA: TGTGCCACCGGGTTCGGCGCCACAGATACGCAGTATTTT. Translation gives CATGFGATDTQYF. Drawing the rest from reference TRBV15 and TRBJ2-3, the complete variable domain is DAMVIQNPRYQVTQFGKPVTLSCSQTLNHNVMYWYQQKSSQAPKLLFHYYDKDFNNEADTPDNFQSRRPNTSFCFLDIRSPGLGDTAMYLCATGFGATDTQYFGPGTRLTVL.

As to this clonotype: The junction and the germline gene differ at one end; a read error may be behind it. The chain links TRBV3-1 to TRBJ2-1; D is ambiguous. This CDR3 is built from 15 residues. The germline V gene has CDR1 LGHDT and CDR2 YNNKEL (reference sequence). The CDR3 loop is CASCQVYSRYNEQFF. The CDR3 bases are TGTGCCAGCTGCCAAGTGTACTCCCGATACAATGAGCAGTTCTTC.

The sample holds many counts of this clonotype. The gene calls are TRBV20-1 and TRBJ2-1, with TRBD2 as a possible D gene (5 bases). The CDR3 is 13 amino acids. Germline V lookup: CDR1 DFQATT, CDR2 SNEGSKA (reference sequence). V lost 3 bases and J lost 5, with 11 bases in between. The CDR3 nucleotides are TGCAGTGCTAGTTCACTAGGTAACAATGAGCAGTTCTTC. Encoded protein: CSASSLGNNEQFF.

This clonotype was detected a few times. The V and J genes are TRBV12-3 or TRBV12-4 and TRBJ1-4; 10 nucleotides align to TRBD1. This CDR3 is 15 amino acids long. The trim removed 4 bases at V and 6 bases at J, leaving 5 bases unmatched. CDR3 DNA: TGTGCCAGCAGTTCCCCCGGGACAGGGGATGAAAAACTGTTTTTT. It is translated as CASSSPGTGDEKLFF.

In this sample, this clonotype turned up a few times. The gene calls are TRBV5-1 and TRBJ2-3, with D hard to call. CDR1 and CDR2 (germline): SGHRS, YFSETQ. The CDR3 has 16 amino acids. Trimming left V 1 base short and J 0 bases short, with 12 bases between. CDR3 protein: CASSLWWAGSTDTQYF. The CDR3 coding sequence is TGCGCCAGCAGCTTGTGGTGGGCCGGTAGCACAGATACGCAGTATTTT.

This clonotype was counted between two and nine times. The genes are TRBV7-2 and TRBJ2-3; TRBD2 matches at 9 bases. Germline trimming cut 5 bases from V and 5 bases from J; bases unmatched to any gene: 5. The CDR3 sequence is 14 residues long. CDR1 is SGHTA, CDR2 FQGNSA, per germline. The DNA of the CDR3 is TGTGCCAGCAGCACGGGACTAGCAAGAGATACGCAGTATTTT. This encodes CASSTGLARDTQYF.

The genes are TRBV6-5 and TRBJ2-5, with D uncertain. The V gene lost 6 bases and the J gene lost 7 bases, with 9 bases spanning the gap. Per germline, CDR1 MNHEY and CDR2 SVGAGI. The CDR3 is 11 amino acids. CDR3 coding DNA: TGTGCCAGCAGGCTTCAGTGGACCCAGTACTTC. Its protein product is CASRLQWTQYF.

The J gene is TRBJ2-1, the V gene TRBV28; no clear D. This CDR3 is built from 12 residues. CDR1 is MDHEN, CDR2 SYDVKM, per germline. The V end lost 3 bases, the J end lost 9 bases, and 9 bases lay between the germline ends. The CDR3 spells CASSLQVSEQFF. The CDR3 bases are TGTGCCAGCAGTTTGCAAGTCAGTGAGCAGTTCTTC.

The rearrangement links TRBV3-1 to TRBJ2-1, with TRBD2 matching 10 bases. Germline trimming cut 2 bases from V and 6 bases from J; bases unmatched to any gene: 4. This CDR3 has 15 amino acids. Per the germline V gene, CDR1 is LGHDT and CDR2 is YNNKEL (reference sequence). The CDR3 sequence: CASSQLAGEGNEQFF. The CDR3 coding sequence is TGTGCCAGCAGCCAACTAGCGGGAGAGGGCAATGAGCAGTTCTTC.

In its sample, this clonotype was seen many times. The rearrangement uses TRBV12-3 or TRBV12-4 and TRBJ2-1; 10 positions match TRBD2. J gave up 9 bases and V 3 bases, and 8 bases lay outside the gene matches. CDR3 length equals 15 residues. The CDR3 DNA is TGTGCCAGCAGTTTTCTAGCGGGAGTTCTCGGTGAGCAGTTCTTC. Its protein product is CASSFLAGVLGEQFF.

This clonotype was counted only a few times. The chain joins TRBV2 to TRBJ2-7; the match to TRBD2 covers 11 bases. Unmatched junction bases numbered 7, after V lost 6 bases and J lost 3 bases. The length of the CDR3 is 15 residues. From germline, CDR1 is SNHLY and CDR2 FYNNEI. This chain's CDR3 is CASRPLAGGYYEQYV. In DNA form, the CDR3 reads TGTGCCAGCAGACCGCTAGCGGGGGGATACTACGAGCAGTACGTC.

There are a few counts of this clonotype. The chain joins TRBV5-6 to TRBJ2-7, with 11 bases aligning to TRBD1. Germline values: CDR1 SGHDT, CDR2 YYEEEE. Trimming at V came to 2 bases and at J to 4 bases, leaving 2 bases not matched to a gene. CDR3 size: 14 residues. The CDR3 DNA follows: TGTGCCAGCAGCTTCGGGACAGGGGGTTACGAGCAGTACGTC. Translating gives CASSFGTGGYEQYV.

The chain has TRBV29-1 and TRBJ1-2; TRBD1 matches 7 bases. With 5 bases clipped from V and 5 bases from J, the junction kept 14 bases outside the gene matches. The CDR3 has 15 residues. Per germline, CDR1 SQVTM and CDR2 ANQGSEA. CDR3 loop: CSVISGTDQVYGYTF. CDR3 DNA: TGCAGCGTTATTTCCGGGACAGACCAGGTTTATGGCTACACCTTC.

This clonotype was seen a single time. The chain combines TRBV2 with TRBJ2-7, with 8 bases identical to TRBD1. The CDR3 is made up of 14 amino acids. Unmatched junction bases numbered 5, after V lost 6 bases and J lost 1 base. Per germline, CDR1 SNHLY and CDR2 FYNNEI. For the CDR3, the DNA is TGTGCCAGCAGGTTTCAGGGGGCATCCTACGAGCAGTACTTC. Its protein is CASRFQGASYEQYF.

This clonotype was counted only a few times. The rearrangement links TRBV6-5 to TRBJ2-1; TRBD2 aligns across 8 bases. The V segment lost 0 bases and the J segment 13 bases; nucleotides outside the gene matches: 11. CDR3 length: 15 residues. CDR1 MNHEY and CDR2 SVGAGI come from the germline V gene. DNA for the CDR3: TGTGCCAGCAGTTACTCGATGGGGGTAGCGGGACAACAGTTCTTC. The encoded protein is CASSYSMGVAGQQFF.

This clonotype was picked up a small number of times. The gene calls are TRBV5-8 and TRBJ2-7; 8 bases match TRBD1. Germline trimming cut 4 bases from V and 11 bases from J; bases unmatched to any gene: 14. This CDR3 contains 14 residues. Germline lookup yields CDR1 SGHTS and CDR2 YDEGEE. The CDR3 DNA follows: TGTGCCAGCAGCCGGACAGGGTTCGACCTGATGGAGTACTTC. It codes for CASSRTGFDLMEYF.

Only a few counts were recorded for this clonotype. The chain recombines TRBV12-3 or TRBV12-4 with TRBJ2-6; 10 bases agree with TRBD1. This CDR3 contains 17 residues. J gave up 0 bases and V 6 bases, and 5 bases lay outside the gene matches. The CDR3 loop is CASRPGQGFSGANVLTF. The CDR3 DNA follows: TGTGCCAGCAGACCGGGACAGGGGTTCTCTGGGGCCAACGTCCTGACTTTC.

The chain carries TRBV2 and TRBJ2-1; TRBD2 is a possible D gene (6 bases). Between the trimmed V and J ends, which lost 11 bases and 4 bases, there was a span of 9 bases. There are 11 residues in the CDR3. The germline V gene has CDR1 SNHLY and CDR2 FYNNEI. This chain's CDR3 is CAGDSYNEQFF. CDR3 in DNA: TGTGCCGGGGACTCATACAATGAGCAGTTCTTC.